This T cell receptor (beta chain) was captured in a study of T cell responses to AZD1222 COVID-19 vaccine. CDR1 and CDR2 from the germline V gene are MNHEY and SVGAGI. Deletions cut 8 bases from V and 4 bases from J, with 15 bases between. This CDR3 has 14 residues. Study-wide results and caveats: Spike-spanning, vaccine-associated CD4 TCRs were dominant at 160-218 and 743-854. It was only after the peak T cell response that any repertoires were sampled.

Method: immunoSEQ multiplex PCR; TCRdb's copy keeps in-frame clones and lacks some. The sample records approximately 150,000 clones, approximately 88% being singletons. This clone showed up just once. What it recognizes is unknown. The sequence came from an adult in good health. Sequenced material: peripheral blood, taken on day 0 of AZD1222 vaccination. The V and J genes are TRBV6-5 and TRBJ2-1, with D possibly being TRBD1 or TRBD2 (6 bases each). The CDR3 region has the DNA TGTGCCAGCCAAGGGGGGACGGGGTACAATGAGCAGTTCTTC. This gives the protein CASQGGTGYNEQFF.